Each of the 27 T cell receptor beta chains below was sequenced from the same sample in a study of vaccination effects on CD4 cells after COVID-19. Sequenced by immunoSEQ multiplex PCR; TCRdb stores in-frame clones only, minus some. The sample contains some 60,000 clones, about 78% of which appear only once. These TCRs' antigens remain unknown. It was after around eleven days of culture that CD4+ T cells were isolated. All study participants received two doses of BNT162b2 or mRNA-1273 vaccine. The sample here was CD4+ T cells from PBMCs cultured without peptide, taken after COVID-19 vaccination. The source of these receptors is a human donor who received a COVID-19 vaccine.

Here the CDR3 reads CASQGGPAGDSDTQYF. In nucleotides, the CDR3 is TGTGCCAGCCAAGGAGGCCCAGCGGGGGACTCAGATACGCAGTATTTT. The chain is built from TRBV19 and TRBJ2-3, with 8 bases identical to TRBD2. Germline V CDR1 and CDR2: LNHDA, SQIVND (reference sequence). V lost 9 bases and J lost 4; bases outside the gene matches: 15. This CDR3 region has 16 residues.

In its sample, this clone was seen once. The chain combines TRBV2 with TRBJ2-3, with a possible D match to TRBD1 (6 bases). Between the trimmed V and J ends, which lost 1 base and 4 bases, there was a span of 12 bases. Per the germline V gene, CDR1 is SNHLY and CDR2 is FYNNEI. This CDR3 comprises 15 residues. CDR3 bases: TGTGCCAGCAGTGAAGGGGGGCGGATGGCAGATACGCAGTATTTT. It is translated as CASSEGGRMADTQYF.

The CDR3 DNA sequence: TGCGCCAGCAGCCTAGGGACTGTGAATTCACCCCTCCACTTT. Translation: CASSLGTVNSPLHF. V and J are TRBV5-1 and TRBJ1-6; tentatively, D is TRBD1 (5 bases). Germline CDR1 SGHRS, CDR2 YFSETQ. Deletions cut 4 bases from V and 7 bases from J, with 12 bases between. There are 14 residues in the CDR3. The full variable domain, its missing parts supplied by reference TRBV5-1 and TRBJ1-6, is KAGVTQTPRYLIKTRGQQVTLSCSPISGHRSVSWYQQTPGQGLQFLFEYFSETQRNKGNFPGRFSGRQFSNSRSEMNVSTLELGDSALYLCASSLGTVNSPLHFGNGTRLTVT.

The gene calls are TRBV11-2 and TRBJ2-4; 10 bases are a match to TRBD1. The CDR3 sequence is 18 residues long. V dropped 5 bases and J dropped 3; count of bases not matched to a gene: 13. Germline values: CDR1 SGHAT, CDR2 FQNNGV. CDR3 DNA: TGTGCCAGCAGCCTTTTATCTTGGACAGGGGGAGACAAAAACATTCAGTACTTC. This gives the protein CASSLLSWTGGDKNIQYF.

V usage is TRBV4-3 and J usage is TRBJ2-4; perhaps D is TRBD1 or TRBD2 (6 bases each). Germline CDR1 is LGHNA and CDR2 is YSLEER. Trimming removed 4 bases at V and 11 bases at J, with 21 bases between. The CDR3 totals 15 residues. The CDR3 DNA is TGCGCCAGCAGCCGAGGGGGGAGTGGGGCGTTCGTTCAGTACTTC. Amino acid sequence: CASSRGGSGAFVQYF.

This clone was detected only a few times. V and J are TRBV3-1 (or the pseudogene TRBV3-2) and TRBJ2-7, with a tentative D call TRBD1 (6 bases). There are 17 residues in the CDR3. Germline V gene data show CDR1 as LGHDT and CDR2 as YNNKEL (reference sequence). V lost 0 bases and J lost 3, with 18 bases in between. The CDR3 sequence: CASSQEPLLRGIYEQYF. CDR3 coding DNA: TGTGCCAGCAGCCAAGAGCCCCTCCTCAGGGGAATCTACGAGCAGTACTTC.

The chain uses TRBV6-6 and TRBJ1-3; TRBD1 is a possible D gene (5 bases). Germline V gene lookup returns CDR1 MNHNY and CDR2 SVGAGI (reference sequence). This CDR3 spans 19 amino acids. Between the trimmed V and J ends, which lost 5 bases and 0 bases, there was a span of 23 bases. The CDR3 DNA follows: TGTGCCAGCAGTCCGGGACGCCCGAAGGGGAGAGTCTCTGGAAACACCATATATTTT. Amino acids: CASSPGRPKGRVSGNTIYF.

The rearrangement joins TRBV7-9 to TRBJ1-1, with unresolved D. CDR1 is SEHNR, CDR2 FQNEAQ, per germline (reference sequence). Trimming pared 0 bases from V and 11 bases from J, leaving 10 bases between. The CDR3 covers 12 residues. CDR3 region: CASSLAPHEAFF. In nucleotides, the CDR3 is TGTGCCAGCAGCTTAGCGCCCCACGAGGCTTTCTTT.

The chain combines TRBV21-1 with TRBJ1-4; the DNA was not compared with TRBD1, the D call given in the table. TRBV21-1 is a recognized pseudogene. There are 16 residues in the CDR3. CDR3 nucleotide sequence: TGTGCCAGCAGCACCGGGACAGGTTCAACTAATGAAAAACTGTTTTTT. The encoded protein is CASSTGTGSTNEKLFF.

The chain carries TRBV3-1 (or the pseudogene TRBV3-2) and TRBJ1-2; the D gene is possibly TRBD1 (6 bases). Trimming left V 0 bases short and J 6 bases short, with 14 bases between. CDR3 length: 15 amino acids. Looked up from germline, CDR1 is LGHDT and CDR2 is YNNKEL (reference sequence). This CDR3 is CASSQDGQGNDGYTF. The CDR3 DNA reads TGTGCCAGCAGCCAAGATGGGCAGGGGAACGATGGCTACACCTTC.

This chain uses TRBV6-2 or TRBV6-3 with TRBJ2-2; D is possibly TRBD2 (5 bases). Per germline, CDR1 MNHEY and CDR2 SVGEGT. V gave up 6 bases and J gave up 5 bases, with 16 bases separating them. This CDR3 contains 15 residues. CDR3 in amino acids: CASSPGGLGTGELFF. CDR3 DNA: TGTGCCAGCAGCCCCGGAGGCCTGGGGACCGGGGAGCTGTTTTTT.

V usage is TRBV9 and J usage is TRBJ1-3; 10 bases map to TRBD1. V was pared by 0 bases and J by 8 bases, with 2 bases of the junction left unmatched. This CDR3 region has 14 residues. The germline CDR1 and CDR2 sequences are SGDLS and YYNGEE. For the CDR3, the DNA is TGTGCCAGCAGCGTAGAGACAGGGGGCGACACCATATATTTT. Its translation is CASSVETGGDTIYF.

The genes are TRBV11-3 and TRBJ2-1; 8 bases are a match to TRBD1. CDR3 size: 14 residues. The junction had 0 bases not matched to a gene; V was cut back by 5 bases and J by 0 bases. CDR1 SGHNT and CDR2 YENEEA come from the germline V gene. The CDR3: CASSTGGSYNEQFF. The CDR3 region has the DNA TGTGCCAGCAGCACAGGGGGCTCCTACAATGAGCAGTTCTTC.

V usage is TRBV10-1 and J usage is TRBJ1-1, with TRBD1 identical over 9 bases. CDR3 length: 13 amino acids. With 11 bases clipped from V and 4 bases from J, the junction kept 8 bases outside the gene matches. Germline V gene sequence: CDR1 WNHNN, CDR2 SYGVQD (reference sequence). Here the CDR3 reads CAGQGINVTEAFF. The CDR3 DNA sequence: TGCGCCGGACAGGGGATTAACGTCACTGAAGCTTTCTTT.

This clone turned up a few times. This chain uses TRBV6-1 with TRBJ2-7; D may correspond to TRBD1 or TRBD2 (5 bases each). Germline CDR1 and CDR2: MNHNS and SASEGT. V lost 0 bases to trimming and J lost 3 bases, with 15 bases between them. This CDR3 is built from 16 residues. DNA of the CDR3: TGTGCCAGCAGTGAAGCGCTGGGGGAGTCGTACTACGAGCAGTACTTC. The encoded protein is CASSEALGESYYEQYF.

The J gene is TRBJ2-3, the V gene TRBV2; possibly TRBD2 for D (6 bases). CDR3 length equals 14 residues. V gave up 4 bases and J gave up 5 bases, with 13 bases separating them. Germline values: CDR1 SNHLY, CDR2 FYNNEI. The CDR3, as DNA: TGTGCCAGCAGTGCTTCGGTCGGGGGAGATACGCAGTATTTT. Translated, it gives CASSASVGGDTQYF.

The chain has TRBV19 and TRBJ1-3; possibly TRBD1 for D (5 bases). The CDR3 is made up of 14 amino acids. Germline V gene data show CDR1 as LNHDA and CDR2 as SQIVND (reference sequence). V lost 7 bases, J lost 0 bases, and 10 bases lay in between. CDR3 in amino acids: CASTSGNSGNTIYF. The CDR3 DNA reads as TGTGCCAGTACCTCAGGGAACTCTGGAAACACCATATATTTT.

This clone was seen a few times. The chain is built from TRBV4-3 and TRBJ1-6; no clear D gene. The CDR3 runs 15 residues. Trimming removed 1 base from V and 5 bases from J, with 9 bases in between. Germline V gene lookup returns CDR1 LGHNA and CDR2 YSLEER. The CDR3 nucleotides read TGCGCCAGCAGCCAAGGGGTGACAAATAATTCACCCCTCCACTTT. It codes for CASSQGVTNNSPLHF.

A single count supports this clone. CDR3: CASSYVGTGNTIYF. The CDR3 DNA sequence: TGCGCCAGCAGTTACGTGGGTACTGGAAACACCATATATTTT. The V gene is TRBV5-1, the J gene TRBJ1-3, with D unresolved. The CDR3 sequence is 14 residues long. V dropped 5 bases and J dropped 2 bases, with 11 bases sitting between them. Germline V gene data show CDR1 as SGHRS and CDR2 as YFSETQ. Drawing the rest from reference TRBV5-1 and TRBJ1-3, the complete variable domain is KAGVTQTPRYLIKTRGQQVTLSCSPISGHRSVSWYQQTPGQGLQFLFEYFSETQRNKGNFPGRFSGRQFSNSRSEMNVSTLELGDSALYLCASSYVGTGNTIYFGEGSWLTVV.

The chain combines TRBV5-5 with TRBJ1-2; D possibly corresponds to TRBD1 (5 bases). Germline CDR1 SGHKS, CDR2 YYEKEE (reference sequence). Trimming cost V 4 bases and J 9 bases, with 10 bases left between them. The CDR3 is 11 amino acids. The CDR3 DNA sequence: TGTGCCAGCAGCCTTGACAGAAGCTACACCTTC. Encoded protein: CASSLDRSYTF.

This rearrangement joins TRBV23-1 to TRBJ2-2; a possible D gene is TRBD1 (6 bases). TRBV23-1 has ORF status, its function being uncertain. This CDR3 has 15 amino acids. V lost 10 bases, J lost 0 bases, and 15 bases lay in between. This CDR3 reads CAMPAGQTNTGELFF. The CDR3 nucleotides read TGCGCCATGCCGGCCGGACAGACGAACACCGGGGAGCTGTTTTTT.

The chain joins TRBV6-5 to TRBJ2-2; D remains unclear. V dropped 8 bases and J dropped 4 bases, with 8 bases sitting between them. The CDR3 is 12 residues long. Germline V gene data show CDR1 as MNHEY and CDR2 as SVGAGI. The CDR3 DNA reads as TGTGCCAGCGCCCCCGCCACCGGGGAGCTGTTTTTT. It translates to CASAPATGELFF.

The chain couples TRBV18 to TRBJ1-1; D ambiguous. Germline-derived CDR1 and CDR2 are KGHSH and LQKENI. Trimming took 3 bases from V and 4 from J, leaving 3 bases between them. The CDR3 extends over 11 amino acids. CDR3 DNA: TGTGCCAGCTCACCGGCCACTGAAGCTTTCTTT. This translates into CASSPATEAFF.

V usage is TRBV20-1 and J usage is TRBJ1-2, with 7 bases lining up with TRBD1. Trimming at V came to 6 bases and at J to 8 bases, leaving 6 bases not matched to a gene. CDR1 is DFQATT, CDR2 SNEGSKA, per germline (reference sequence). CDR3 length: 11 residues. This chain's CDR3 is CSARQGGGYTF. The CDR3 DNA is TGCAGTGCCCGACAGGGTGGCGGCTACACCTTC.

The V call is TRBV20-1, the J call TRBJ2-7, with 12 positions matching TRBD2. The CDR3 spans 15 residues. CDR1 and CDR2 from the germline V gene are DFQATT and SNEGSKA (reference sequence). V was clipped by 3 bases and J by 10 bases; unmatched bases: 13. The CDR3 region has the DNA TGCAGTGCTAGTCCCCTAGCGGGAGGGACACGGCTCCAGTACTTC. Translation gives CSASPLAGGTRLQYF.

V is TRBV5-1 and J is TRBJ1-3, with D unclear. Germline CDR1 reads SGHRS; CDR2 reads YFSETQ. The CDR3 runs to 13 residues. V was pared by 7 bases and J by 2 bases, with 10 bases between. For the CDR3, the DNA is TGCGCCAGCCAAAGGACTCCTGGAAACACCATATATTTT. Amino acids: CASQRTPGNTIYF.

The rearrangement links TRBV5-1 to TRBJ2-2; D call uncertain. V gave up 0 bases and J gave up 7 bases, with 7 bases separating them. The CDR3 spans 13 residues. Germline V gives CDR1 SGHRS, CDR2 YFSETQ. The CDR3 bases are TGCGCCAGCAGCTTGGACACGGACGGGGAGCTGTTTTTT. This gives the protein CASSLDTDGELFF.